The present TCR beta chain was sequenced within a study of blood T cell repertoires in COVID-19. Study at large: Material from acute and convalescent COVID-19 was sourced from the United States, Italy and Spain.

In the original processing: Cell counts per sample came from amplifying reference gene primers. Clones were sequenced by immunoSEQ multiplex PCR, and TCRdb holds only the in-frame ones, with some missing. V and J calls and clone size follow that table, whereas D and trimming were derived from the DNA. The data show approximately 92,000 clones, with about 85% seen just once and nearly 3.5% held by the top ten. Trimming cost V 6 bases and J 4 bases; bases outside gene matches: 4. CDR3 length: 13 amino acids. Germline V gives CDR1 GTSNPN, CDR2 SVGIG (reference sequence). This clone was seen a handful of times.

The chain recombines TRBV30 with TRBJ1-5; TRBD1 aligns across 9 bases. The sequencing sample was made of peripheral blood. The TCR sequence derives from a man aged 45 to 65 with acute or convalescent COVID-19. This CDR3 is CACTGGGNQPQHF. For the CDR3, the DNA is TGTGCCTGTACAGGGGGCGGAAATCAGCCCCAGCATTTT.